This T cell receptor (beta chain) was found in a study of CD8+ T cells in alopecia areata. Study background: For the treated group, dosing was oral tofacitinib at 5 to 10 mg twice daily.

Concerning this clone itself: Its target is not known.

In each case, RNA was isolated and then reverse transcribed into cDNA as the sequencing template. Here immunoSEQ multiplex PCR was the method, and the copy in TCRdb shows in-frame clones only, minus some. The sample holds roughly 99,000 clones, 65% to 85% seen once. General study results and limits: Scalp clonality dropped significantly under tofacitinib, as did expanded CD8+ top-100 clones. Having one nonresponder leaves uncertain how baseline CD8+ expansion relates to response.

Specified treatment: oral pan-JAK inhibitor, 5-10 mg twice daily. Specimens obtained from alopecia areata patients comprised lesional scalp punch biopsies and peripheral blood. Germline lookup yields CDR1 MGHRA and CDR2 YSYEKL. V dropped 0 bases and J dropped 4 bases, with 16 bases sitting between them. This CDR3 has 16 amino acids. Specimen: CD8+ T cells sorted from blood, collected at week 24, from a patient treated with tofacitinib. This TCR was sampled from a human donor with alopecia areata. The chain is built from TRBV4-1 and TRBJ2-7; a possible D gene is TRBD1 (7 bases). The CDR3 sequence: CASSQDDGAGGYEQYF. Written as DNA, the CDR3 is TGCGCCAGCAGCCAAGATGACGGGGCAGGGGGGTACGAGCAGTACTTC.